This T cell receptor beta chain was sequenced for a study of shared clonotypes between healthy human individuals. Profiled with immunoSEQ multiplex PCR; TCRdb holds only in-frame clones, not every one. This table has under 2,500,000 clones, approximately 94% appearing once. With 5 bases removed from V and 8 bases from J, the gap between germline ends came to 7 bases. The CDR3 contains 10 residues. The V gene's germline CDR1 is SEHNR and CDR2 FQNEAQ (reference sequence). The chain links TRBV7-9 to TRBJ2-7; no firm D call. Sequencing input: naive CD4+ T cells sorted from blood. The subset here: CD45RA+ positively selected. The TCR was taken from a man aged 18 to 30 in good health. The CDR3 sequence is CASSPGQQYF. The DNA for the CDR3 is TGTGCCAGCAGCCCCGGCCAGCAGTACTTC.